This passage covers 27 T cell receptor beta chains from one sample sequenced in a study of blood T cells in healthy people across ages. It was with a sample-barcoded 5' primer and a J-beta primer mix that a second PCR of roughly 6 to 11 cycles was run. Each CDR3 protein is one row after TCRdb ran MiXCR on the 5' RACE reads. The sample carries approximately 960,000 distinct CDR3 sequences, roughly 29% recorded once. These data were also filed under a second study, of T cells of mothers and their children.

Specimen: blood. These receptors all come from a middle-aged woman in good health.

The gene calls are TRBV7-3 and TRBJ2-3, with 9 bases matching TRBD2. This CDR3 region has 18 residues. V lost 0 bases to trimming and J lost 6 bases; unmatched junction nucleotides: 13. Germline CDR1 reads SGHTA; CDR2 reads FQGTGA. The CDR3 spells CASSLTDRAGGASDTQYF. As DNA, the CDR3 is TGTGCCAGCAGCTTAACCGACCGGGCGGGGGGGGCCAGCGATACGCAGTATTTT.

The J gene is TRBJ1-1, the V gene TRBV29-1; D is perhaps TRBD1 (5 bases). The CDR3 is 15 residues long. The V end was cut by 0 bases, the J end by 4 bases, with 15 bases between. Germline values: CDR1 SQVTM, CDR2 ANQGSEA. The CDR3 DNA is TGCAGCGTTGAAGAGGGGGGGAAGGGGAGCACTGAAGCTTTCTTT. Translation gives CSVEEGGKGSTEAFF.

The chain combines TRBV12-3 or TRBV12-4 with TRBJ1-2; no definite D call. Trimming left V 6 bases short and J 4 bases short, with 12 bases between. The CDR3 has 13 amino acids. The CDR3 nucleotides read TGTGCCAGCAGCTTAACTCAGGTCTATGGCTACACCTTC. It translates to CASSLTQVYGYTF.

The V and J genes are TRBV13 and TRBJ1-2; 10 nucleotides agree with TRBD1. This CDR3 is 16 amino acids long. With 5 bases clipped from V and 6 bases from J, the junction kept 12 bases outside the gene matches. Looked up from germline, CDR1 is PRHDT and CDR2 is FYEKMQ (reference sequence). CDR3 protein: CASSRRDRGPWDGYTF. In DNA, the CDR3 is TGTGCCAGCAGCCGCCGGGACAGGGGACCGTGGGATGGCTACACCTTC. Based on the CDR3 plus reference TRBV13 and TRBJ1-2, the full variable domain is AAGVIQSPRHLIKEKRETATLKCYPIPRHDTVYWYQQGPGQDPQFLISFYEKMQSDKGSIPDRFSAQQFSDYHSELNMSSLELGDSALYFCASSRRDRGPWDGYTFGSGTRLTVV.

The CDR3: CASSLSRQLNTEAFF. CDR3 nucleotides: TGTGCCAGCAGTTTATCTAGGCAGTTGAACACTGAAGCTTTCTTT. The chain is built from TRBV27 and TRBJ1-1; D gene unclear. Germline CDR1 reads MNHEY; CDR2 reads SMNVEV (reference sequence). The V end lost 0 bases, the J end lost 0 bases, and 8 bases lay between the germline ends. The CDR3 totals 15 residues.

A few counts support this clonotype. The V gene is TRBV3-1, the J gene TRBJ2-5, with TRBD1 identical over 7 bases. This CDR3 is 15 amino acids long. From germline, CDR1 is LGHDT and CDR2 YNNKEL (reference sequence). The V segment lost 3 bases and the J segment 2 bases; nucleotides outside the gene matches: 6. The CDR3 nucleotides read TGTGCCAGCAGCCAGGGGACAGTCCAACAAGAGACCCAGTACTTC. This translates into CASSQGTVQQETQYF.

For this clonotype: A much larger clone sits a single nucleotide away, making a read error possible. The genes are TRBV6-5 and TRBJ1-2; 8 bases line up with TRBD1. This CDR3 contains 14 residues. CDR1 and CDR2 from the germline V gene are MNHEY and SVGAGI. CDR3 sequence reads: CASSADRAHYSYTF. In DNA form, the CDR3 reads TGTGCCAGCAGTGCGGACAGGGCCCACTATAGCTACACCTTC.

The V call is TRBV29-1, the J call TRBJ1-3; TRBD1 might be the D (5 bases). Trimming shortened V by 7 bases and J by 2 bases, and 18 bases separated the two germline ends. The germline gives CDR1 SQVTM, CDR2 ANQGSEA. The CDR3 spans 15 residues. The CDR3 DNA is TGCAGCGGTGTCCTGTTCGGGGCGGCTGGAAACACCATATATTTT. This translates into CSGVLFGAAGNTIYF.

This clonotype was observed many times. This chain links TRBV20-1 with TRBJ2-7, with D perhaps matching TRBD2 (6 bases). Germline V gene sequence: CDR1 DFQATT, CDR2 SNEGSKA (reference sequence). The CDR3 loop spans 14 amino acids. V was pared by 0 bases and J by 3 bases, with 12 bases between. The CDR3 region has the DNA TGCAGTGCTAGAGATTTTGGAGGGAGCTACGAGCAGTACTTC. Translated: CSARDFGGSYEQYF.

The DNA of the CDR3 is TGCGCCAGCAGCCCAGGCCTTCGAGCTGAGGATAACTATGGCTACACCTTC. This encodes CASSPGLRAEDNYGYTF. The chain uses TRBV4-1 and TRBJ1-2, with D unresolved. Germline-derived CDR1 and CDR2 are MGHRA and YSYEKL. The V end lost 4 bases, the J end lost 1 base, and 19 bases lay between the germline ends. The CDR3 consists of 17 residues.

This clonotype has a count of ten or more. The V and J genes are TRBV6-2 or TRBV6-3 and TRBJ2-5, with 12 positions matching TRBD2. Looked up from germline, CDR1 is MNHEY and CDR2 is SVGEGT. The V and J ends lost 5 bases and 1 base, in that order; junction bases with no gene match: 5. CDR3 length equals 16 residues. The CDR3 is CASSRTSGAIQETQYF. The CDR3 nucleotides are TGTGCCAGCAGTCGGACTAGCGGGGCCATCCAAGAGACCCAGTACTTC.

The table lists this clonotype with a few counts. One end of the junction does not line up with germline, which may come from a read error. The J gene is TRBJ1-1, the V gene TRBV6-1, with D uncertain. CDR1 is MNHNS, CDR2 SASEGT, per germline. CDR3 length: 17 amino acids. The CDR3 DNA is TGTGCCAGCAGTGAAGAAGGGAGAGTACGAGTTAACACTGAGGCTTTCTTT. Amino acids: CASSEEGRVRVNTEAFF.

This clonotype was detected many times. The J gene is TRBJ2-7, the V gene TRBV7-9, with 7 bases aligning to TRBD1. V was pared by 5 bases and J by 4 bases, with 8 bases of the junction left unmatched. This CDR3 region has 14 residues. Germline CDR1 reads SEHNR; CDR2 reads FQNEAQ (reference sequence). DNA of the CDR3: TGTGCCAGCAGCCCCTCCGACAGGGCGTACGAGCAGTACTTC. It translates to CASSPSDRAYEQYF.

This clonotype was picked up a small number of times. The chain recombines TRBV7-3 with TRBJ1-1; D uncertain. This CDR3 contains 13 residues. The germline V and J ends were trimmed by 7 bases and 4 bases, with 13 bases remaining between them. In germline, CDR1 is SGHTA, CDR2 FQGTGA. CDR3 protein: CASKKGGFTEAFF. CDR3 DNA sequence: TGTGCCAGCAAAAAAGGAGGGTTCACTGAAGCTTTCTTT.

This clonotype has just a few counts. The CDR3 protein is CAISEAVGQGYGYTF. The DNA of the CDR3 is TGTGCCATCAGTGAGGCCGTAGGGCAGGGCTATGGCTACACCTTC. This chain links TRBV10-3 with TRBJ1-2, with D possibly matching TRBD1 (5 bases). The CDR3 extends over 15 amino acids. V lost 2 bases to trimming and J lost 4 bases, with 14 bases between them. Germline lookup yields CDR1 ENHRY and CDR2 SYGVKD.

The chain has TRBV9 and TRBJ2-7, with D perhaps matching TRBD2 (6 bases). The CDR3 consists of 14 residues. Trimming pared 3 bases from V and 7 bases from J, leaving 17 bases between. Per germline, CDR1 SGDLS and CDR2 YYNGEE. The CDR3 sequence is CASSGRDWATEQYF. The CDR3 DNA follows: TGTGCCAGCAGCGGACGGGACTGGGCAACGGAGCAGTACTTC.

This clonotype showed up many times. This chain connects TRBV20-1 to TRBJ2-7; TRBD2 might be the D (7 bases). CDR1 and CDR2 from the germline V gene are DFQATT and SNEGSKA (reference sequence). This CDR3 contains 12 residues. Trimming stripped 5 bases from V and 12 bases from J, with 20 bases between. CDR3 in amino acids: CSAAPQGWGGYF. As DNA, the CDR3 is TGCAGTGCTGCCCCACAGGGTTGGGGGGGGTACTTC.

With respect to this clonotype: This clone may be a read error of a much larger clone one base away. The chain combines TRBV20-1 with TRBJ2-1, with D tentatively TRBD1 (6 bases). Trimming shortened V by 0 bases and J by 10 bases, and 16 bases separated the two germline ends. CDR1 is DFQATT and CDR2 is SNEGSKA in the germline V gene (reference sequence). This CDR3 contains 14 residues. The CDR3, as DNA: TGCAGTGCTAGAGATGTAACAGGGATTTACGAGCAGTTCTTC. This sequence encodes CSARDVTGIYEQFF.

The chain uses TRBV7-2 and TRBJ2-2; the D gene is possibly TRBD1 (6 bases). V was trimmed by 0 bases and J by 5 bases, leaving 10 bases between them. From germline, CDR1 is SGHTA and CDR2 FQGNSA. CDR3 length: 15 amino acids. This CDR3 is CASSLARGRTGELFF. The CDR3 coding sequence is TGTGCCAGCAGCTTAGCCAGGGGTCGGACCGGGGAGCTGTTTTTT.

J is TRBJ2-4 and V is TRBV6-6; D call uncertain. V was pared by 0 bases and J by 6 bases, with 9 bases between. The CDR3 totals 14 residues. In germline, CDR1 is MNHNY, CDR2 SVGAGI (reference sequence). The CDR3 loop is CASSYSGVRNIQYF. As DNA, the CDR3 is TGTGCCAGCAGTTACTCTGGGGTTCGAAACATTCAGTACTTC.

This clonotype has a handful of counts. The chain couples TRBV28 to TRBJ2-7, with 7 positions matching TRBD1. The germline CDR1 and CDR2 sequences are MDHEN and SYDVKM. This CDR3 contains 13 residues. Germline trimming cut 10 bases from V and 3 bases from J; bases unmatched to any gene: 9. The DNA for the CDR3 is TGTGCCACCCAAAGGGGGCAGCTCTACGAGCAGTACTTC. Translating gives CATQRGQLYEQYF.

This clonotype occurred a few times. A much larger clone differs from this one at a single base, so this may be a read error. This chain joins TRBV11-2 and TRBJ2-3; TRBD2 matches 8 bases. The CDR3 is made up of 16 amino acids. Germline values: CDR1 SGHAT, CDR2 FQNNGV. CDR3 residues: CASNLEAGASTDTQYF. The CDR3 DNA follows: TGTGCCAGCAACTTAGAAGCGGGGGCTAGCACAGATACGCAGTATTTT.

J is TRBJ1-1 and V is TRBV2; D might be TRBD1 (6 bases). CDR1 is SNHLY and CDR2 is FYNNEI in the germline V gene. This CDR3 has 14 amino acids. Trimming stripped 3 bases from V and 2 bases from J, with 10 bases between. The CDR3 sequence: CASSDGGLNTEAFF. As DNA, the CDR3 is TGTGCCAGCAGTGACGGGGGGCTAAACACTGAAGCTTTCTTT.

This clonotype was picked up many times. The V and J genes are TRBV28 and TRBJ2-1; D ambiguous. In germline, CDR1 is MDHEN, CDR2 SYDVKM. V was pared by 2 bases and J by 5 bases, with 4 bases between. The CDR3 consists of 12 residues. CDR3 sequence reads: CASSLVNNEQFF. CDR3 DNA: TGTGCCAGCAGTTTAGTGAACAATGAGCAGTTCTTC.

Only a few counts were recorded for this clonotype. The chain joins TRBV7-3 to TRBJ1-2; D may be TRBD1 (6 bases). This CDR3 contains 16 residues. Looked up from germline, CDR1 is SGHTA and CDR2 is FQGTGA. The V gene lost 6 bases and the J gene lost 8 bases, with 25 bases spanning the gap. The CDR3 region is CASRHQLRGAPRGYTF. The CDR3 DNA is TGTGCCAGCAGGCACCAACTGCGGGGGGCGCCGCGCGGCTACACCTTC.

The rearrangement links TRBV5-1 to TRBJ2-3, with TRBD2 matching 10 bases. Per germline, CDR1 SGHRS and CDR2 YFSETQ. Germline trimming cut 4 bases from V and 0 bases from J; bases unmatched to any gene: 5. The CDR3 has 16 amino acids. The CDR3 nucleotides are TGCGCCAGCAGCCCGGGACTAGCGACTAGCACAGATACGCAGTATTTT. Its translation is CASSPGLATSTDTQYF.

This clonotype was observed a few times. CDR3 loop: CASSLRYSNSPLHF. The CDR3, as DNA: TGTGCCAGCAGCCTTAGGTACAGTAATTCACCCCTCCACTTT. The V and J genes are TRBV7-2 and TRBJ1-6; D is unclear. Per germline, CDR1 SGHTA and CDR2 FQGNSA. The V end was cut by 5 bases, the J end by 6 bases, with 11 bases between. The CDR3 length is 14 residues.